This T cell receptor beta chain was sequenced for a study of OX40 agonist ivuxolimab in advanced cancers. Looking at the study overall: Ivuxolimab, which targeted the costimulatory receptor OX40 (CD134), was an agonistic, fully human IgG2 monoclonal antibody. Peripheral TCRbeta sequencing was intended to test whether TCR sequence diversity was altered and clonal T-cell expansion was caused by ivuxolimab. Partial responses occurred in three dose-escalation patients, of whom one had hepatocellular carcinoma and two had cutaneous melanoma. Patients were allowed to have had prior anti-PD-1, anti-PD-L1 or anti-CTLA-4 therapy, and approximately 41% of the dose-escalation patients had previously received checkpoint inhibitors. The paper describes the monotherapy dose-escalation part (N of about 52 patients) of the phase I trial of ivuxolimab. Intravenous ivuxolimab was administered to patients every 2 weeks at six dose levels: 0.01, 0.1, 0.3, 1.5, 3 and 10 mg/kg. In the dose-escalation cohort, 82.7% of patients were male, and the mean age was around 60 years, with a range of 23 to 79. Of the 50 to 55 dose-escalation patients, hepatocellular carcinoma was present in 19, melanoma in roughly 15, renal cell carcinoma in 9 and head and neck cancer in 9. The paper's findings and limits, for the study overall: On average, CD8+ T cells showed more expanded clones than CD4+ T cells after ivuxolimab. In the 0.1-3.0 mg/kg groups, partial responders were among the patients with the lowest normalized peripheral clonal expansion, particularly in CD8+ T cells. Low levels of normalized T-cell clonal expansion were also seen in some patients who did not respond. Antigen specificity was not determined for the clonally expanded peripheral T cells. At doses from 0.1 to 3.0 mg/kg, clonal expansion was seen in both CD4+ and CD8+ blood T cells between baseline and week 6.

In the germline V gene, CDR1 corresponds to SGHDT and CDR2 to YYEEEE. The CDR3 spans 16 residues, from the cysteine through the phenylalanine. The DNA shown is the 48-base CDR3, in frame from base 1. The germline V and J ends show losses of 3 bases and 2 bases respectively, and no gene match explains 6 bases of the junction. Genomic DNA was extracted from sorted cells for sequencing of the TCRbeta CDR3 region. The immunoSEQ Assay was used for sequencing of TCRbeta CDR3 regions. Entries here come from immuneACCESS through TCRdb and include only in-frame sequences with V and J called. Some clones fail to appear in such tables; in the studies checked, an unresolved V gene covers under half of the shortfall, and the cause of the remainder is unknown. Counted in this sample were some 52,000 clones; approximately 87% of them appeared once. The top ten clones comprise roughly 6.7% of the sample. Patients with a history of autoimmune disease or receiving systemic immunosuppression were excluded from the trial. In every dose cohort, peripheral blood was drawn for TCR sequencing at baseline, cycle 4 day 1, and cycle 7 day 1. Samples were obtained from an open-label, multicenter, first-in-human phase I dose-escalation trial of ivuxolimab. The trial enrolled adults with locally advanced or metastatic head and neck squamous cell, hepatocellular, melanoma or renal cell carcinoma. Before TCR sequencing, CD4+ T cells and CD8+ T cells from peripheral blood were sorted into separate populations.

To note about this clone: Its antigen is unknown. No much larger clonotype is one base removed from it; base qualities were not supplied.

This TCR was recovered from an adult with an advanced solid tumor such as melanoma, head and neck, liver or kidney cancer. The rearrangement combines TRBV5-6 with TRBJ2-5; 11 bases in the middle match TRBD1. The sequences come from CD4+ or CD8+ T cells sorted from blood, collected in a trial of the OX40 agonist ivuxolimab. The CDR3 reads CASSSGTGGLQETQYF. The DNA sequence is TGTGCCAGCAGCTCCGGGACAGGGGGATTACAAGAGACCCAGTACTTC.